This record covers a single TCR beta chain. This sample is drawn from a study of T cell responses to AZD1222 COVID-19 vaccine. The data were produced by immunoSEQ multiplex PCR, yet TCRdb's version contains in-frame clones alone and is incomplete. The table includes more than 120,000 clones, roughly 86% detected once. The material sequenced was peripheral blood, taken 28 days after the second dose of the MenACWY control vaccine. This receptor was taken from an adult who received the MenACWY meningococcal vaccine as a control.

As DNA, the CDR3 is TGTGCCAGCAGTTATTTAGGGGAAGAGGGTGGCTACGAGCAGTACTTC. Translation: CASSYLGEEGGYEQYF. The chain couples TRBV6-6 to TRBJ2-7; the D call may be TRBD1 or TRBD2 (5 bases each). V lost 3 bases, J lost 3 bases, and 18 bases lay in between. The CDR3 runs to 16 residues. Germline V lookup: CDR1 MNHNY, CDR2 SVGAGI (reference sequence).